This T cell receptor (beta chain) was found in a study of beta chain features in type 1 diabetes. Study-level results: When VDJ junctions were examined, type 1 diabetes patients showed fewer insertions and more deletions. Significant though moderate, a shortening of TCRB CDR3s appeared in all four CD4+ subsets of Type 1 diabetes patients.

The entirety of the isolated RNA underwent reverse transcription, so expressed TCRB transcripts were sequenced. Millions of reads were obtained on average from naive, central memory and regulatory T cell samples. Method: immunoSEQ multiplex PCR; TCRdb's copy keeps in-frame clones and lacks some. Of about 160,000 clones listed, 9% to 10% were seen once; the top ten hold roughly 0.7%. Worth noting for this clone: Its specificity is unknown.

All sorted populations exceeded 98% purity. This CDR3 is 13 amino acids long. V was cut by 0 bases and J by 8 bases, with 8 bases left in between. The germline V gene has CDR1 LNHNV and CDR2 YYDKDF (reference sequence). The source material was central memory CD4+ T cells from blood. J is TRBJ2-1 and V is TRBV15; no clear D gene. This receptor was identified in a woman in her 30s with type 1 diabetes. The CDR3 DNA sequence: TGTGCCACCAGCAGAGATCCCGGAGATGAGCAGTTCTTC. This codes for CATSRDPGDEQFF.